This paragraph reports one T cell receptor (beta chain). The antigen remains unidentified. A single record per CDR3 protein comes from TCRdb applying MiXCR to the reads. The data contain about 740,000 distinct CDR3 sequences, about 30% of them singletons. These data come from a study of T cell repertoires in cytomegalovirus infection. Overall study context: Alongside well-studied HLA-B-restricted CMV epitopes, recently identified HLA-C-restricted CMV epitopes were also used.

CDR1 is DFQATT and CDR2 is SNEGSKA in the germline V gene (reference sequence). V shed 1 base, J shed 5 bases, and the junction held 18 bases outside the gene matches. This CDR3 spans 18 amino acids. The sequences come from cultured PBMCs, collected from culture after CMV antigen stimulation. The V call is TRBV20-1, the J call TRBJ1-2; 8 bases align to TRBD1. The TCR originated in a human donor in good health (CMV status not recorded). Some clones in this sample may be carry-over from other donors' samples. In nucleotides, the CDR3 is TGCAGTGCTAGAGTGGATTATGGCAGGGGGCAAGGGGGATATGGCTACACCTTC. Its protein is CSARVDYGRGQGGYGYTF.